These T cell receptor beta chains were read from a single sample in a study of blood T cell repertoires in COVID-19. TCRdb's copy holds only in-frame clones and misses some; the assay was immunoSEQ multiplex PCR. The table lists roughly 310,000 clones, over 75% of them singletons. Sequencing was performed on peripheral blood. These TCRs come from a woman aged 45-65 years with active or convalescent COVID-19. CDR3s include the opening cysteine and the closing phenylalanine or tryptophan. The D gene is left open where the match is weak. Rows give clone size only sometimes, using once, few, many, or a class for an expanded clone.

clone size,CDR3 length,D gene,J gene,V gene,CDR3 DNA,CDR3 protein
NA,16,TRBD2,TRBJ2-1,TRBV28,TGTGCCAGCAGACCCCTAGCGGGAGGACTCTACAATGAGCAGTTCTTC,CASRPLAGGLYNEQFF
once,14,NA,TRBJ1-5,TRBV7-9,TGTGCCAGCAGCGACTCAGGGGAAGGTCAGCCCCAGCATTTT,CASSDSGEGQPQHF
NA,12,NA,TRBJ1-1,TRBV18,TGTGCCAGCTCACCCTCAGGGCTCGGAGCTTTCTTT,CASSPSGLGAFF
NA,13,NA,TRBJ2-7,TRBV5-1,TGCGCCAGCAGCGGCCCAGGGACCTACGAGCAGTACTTC,CASSGPGTYEQYF
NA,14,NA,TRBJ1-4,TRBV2,TGTGCCAGCAGACTCACCCGGACTAGTGAAAAACTGTTTTTT,CASRLTRTSEKLFF
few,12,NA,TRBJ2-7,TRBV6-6,TGTGCCAGCAGTTACTACAGGAACGAGCAGTACTTC,CASSYYRNEQYF
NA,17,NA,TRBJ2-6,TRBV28,TGTGCCAGCGAACGTAGTATAAACAGGGCCGGGGCCAACGTCCTGACTTTC,CASERSINRAGANVLTF
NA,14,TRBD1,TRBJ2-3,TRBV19,TGTGCCACCAAACCACAGGGGGCCACAGATACGCAGTATTTT,CATKPQGATDTQYF
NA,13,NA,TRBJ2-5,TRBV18,TGTGCCAGCTCACCCCCAGGGCAAGAGACCCAGTACTTC,CASSPPGQETQYF
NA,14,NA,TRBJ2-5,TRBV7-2,TGTGCCAGCAGCTTAGACTCGTCTGTAGAGACCCAGTACTTC,CASSLDSSVETQYF
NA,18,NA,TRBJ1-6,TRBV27,TGTGCCAGCAGTAACGAGGGAGGGAAGGGCTCCTATAATTCACCCCTCCACTTT,CASSNEGGKGSYNSPLHF